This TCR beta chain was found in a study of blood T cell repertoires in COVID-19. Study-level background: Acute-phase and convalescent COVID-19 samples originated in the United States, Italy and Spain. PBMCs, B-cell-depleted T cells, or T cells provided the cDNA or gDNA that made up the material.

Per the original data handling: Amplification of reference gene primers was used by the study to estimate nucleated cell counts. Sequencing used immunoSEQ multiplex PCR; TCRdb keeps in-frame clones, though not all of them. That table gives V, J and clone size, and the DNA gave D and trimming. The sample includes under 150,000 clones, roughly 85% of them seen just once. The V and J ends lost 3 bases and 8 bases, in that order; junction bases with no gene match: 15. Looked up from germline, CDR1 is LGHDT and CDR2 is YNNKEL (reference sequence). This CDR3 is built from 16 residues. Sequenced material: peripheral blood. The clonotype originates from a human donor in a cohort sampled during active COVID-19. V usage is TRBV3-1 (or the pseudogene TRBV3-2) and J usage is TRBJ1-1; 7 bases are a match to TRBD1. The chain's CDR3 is CASSQYNRGSNREAFF. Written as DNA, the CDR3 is TGTGCCAGCAGCCAGTACAACAGGGGATCGAATAGGGAAGCTTTCTTT.